This T cell receptor (beta chain) derives from a study of T cell repertoires in cytomegalovirus infection. Study-wide context: An indication of both CMV infection and matching HLA type came from public TCR beta signatures.

TCRdb re-called the reads with MiXCR, one entry per CDR3 protein. Altogether 200,000 or so distinct CDR3 sequences are present, roughly 28% being singletons, with the ten largest covering about 31%. Looked up from germline, CDR1 is MNHEY and CDR2 is SVGEGT. The ends were cut back, 5 bases at V and 6 bases at J, with 14 bases in the middle. CDR3 size: 14 residues. The V call is TRBV6-2 or TRBV6-3, the J call TRBJ2-1; D possibly corresponds to TRBD2 (6 bases). The TCR sequence derives from a human donor in good health (CMV status not recorded). Some clones in this sample may be carry-over from other donors' samples. Sample: PBMCs. For the CDR3, the DNA is TGTGCCAGCAGTCAACGAAGGGGACTCAATGAGCAGTTCTTC. The encoded protein is CASSQRRGLNEQFF.